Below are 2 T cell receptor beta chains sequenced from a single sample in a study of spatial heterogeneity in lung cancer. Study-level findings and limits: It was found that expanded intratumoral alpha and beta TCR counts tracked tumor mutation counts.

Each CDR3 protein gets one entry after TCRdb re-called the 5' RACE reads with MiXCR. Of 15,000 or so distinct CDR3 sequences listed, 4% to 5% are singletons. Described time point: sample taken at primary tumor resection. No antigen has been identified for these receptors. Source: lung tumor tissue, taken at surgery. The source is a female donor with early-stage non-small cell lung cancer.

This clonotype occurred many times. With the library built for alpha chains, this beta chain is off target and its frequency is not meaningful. DNA of the CDR3: TGTGCCAGCAGTCCCGACAGGTCTGGCTACACCTTC. It is translated as CASSPDRSGYTF. The V call is TRBV12-3 or TRBV12-4, the J call TRBJ1-2; D might be TRBD1 (6 bases). V shed 5 bases and J shed 7 bases, with 11 bases lying between them. This CDR3 contains 12 residues.

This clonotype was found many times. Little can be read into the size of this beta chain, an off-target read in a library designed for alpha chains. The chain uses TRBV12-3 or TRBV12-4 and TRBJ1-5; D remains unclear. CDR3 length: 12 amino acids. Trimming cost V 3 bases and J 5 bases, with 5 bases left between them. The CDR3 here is CASSFSHQPQHF. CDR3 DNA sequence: TGTGCCAGCAGTTTTAGTCATCAGCCCCAGCATTTT.